This T cell receptor (beta chain) was observed in a study of cytomegalovirus exposure and HLA in healthy donors. Study findings and constraints: The study flagged some 170 TCR beta chains as cytomegalovirus-associated.

The primer mix had 60 Vbeta and 13 Jbeta primers. This table comes from immunoSEQ multiplex PCR, and its TCRdb copy is limited to in-frame clones, with some not included. This table holds approximately 150,000 clones, less than 90% found once. Regarding this clone: Its matching antigen is unknown.

From germline, CDR1 is MNHNS and CDR2 SASEGT. There are 11 residues in the CDR3. V lost 8 bases, J lost 1 base, and 6 bases lay in between. The genes are TRBV6-1 and TRBJ2-7; no definite D call. The TCR was taken from a man aged 30-40 years in good health and CMV-seronegative. Sequenced material: PBMCs. The CDR3 DNA reads TGTGCCAGCCCCGGGTCCTACGAGCAGTACTTC. It codes for CASPGSYEQYF.